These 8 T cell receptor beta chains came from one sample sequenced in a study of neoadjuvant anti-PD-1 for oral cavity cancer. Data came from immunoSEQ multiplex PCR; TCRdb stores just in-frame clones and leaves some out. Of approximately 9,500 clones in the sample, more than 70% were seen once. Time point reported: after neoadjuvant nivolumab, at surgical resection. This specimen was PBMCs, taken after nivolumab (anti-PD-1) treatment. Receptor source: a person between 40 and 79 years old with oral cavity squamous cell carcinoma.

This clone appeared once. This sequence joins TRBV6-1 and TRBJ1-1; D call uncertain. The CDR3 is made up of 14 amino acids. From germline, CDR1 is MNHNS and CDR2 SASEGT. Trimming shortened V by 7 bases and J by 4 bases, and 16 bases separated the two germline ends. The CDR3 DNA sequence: TGTGCCAGCAACCGAGGCGGACCGGGCACTGAAGCTTTCTTT. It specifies CASNRGGPGTEAFF.

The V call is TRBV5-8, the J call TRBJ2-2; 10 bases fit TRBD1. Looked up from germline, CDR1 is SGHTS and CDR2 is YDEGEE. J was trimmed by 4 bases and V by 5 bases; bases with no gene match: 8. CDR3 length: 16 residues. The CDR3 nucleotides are TGTGCCAGCAGGCTGCGAGGGACAGGGGTCACCGGGGAGCTGTTTTTT. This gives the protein CASRLRGTGVTGELFF.

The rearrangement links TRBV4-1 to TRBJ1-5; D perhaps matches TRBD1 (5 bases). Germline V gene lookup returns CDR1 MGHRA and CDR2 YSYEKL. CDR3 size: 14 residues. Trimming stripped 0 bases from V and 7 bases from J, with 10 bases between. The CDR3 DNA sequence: TGCGCCAGCAGCCAAGATTTGGGGGACCAGCCCCAGCATTTT. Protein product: CASSQDLGDQPQHF.

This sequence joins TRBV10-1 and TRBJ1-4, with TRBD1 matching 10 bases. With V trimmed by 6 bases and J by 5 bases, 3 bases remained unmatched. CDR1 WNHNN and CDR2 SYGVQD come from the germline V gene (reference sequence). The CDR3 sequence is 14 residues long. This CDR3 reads CASRADRGNEKLFF. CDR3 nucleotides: TGCGCCAGCAGAGCGGACAGGGGGAATGAAAAACTGTTTTTT.

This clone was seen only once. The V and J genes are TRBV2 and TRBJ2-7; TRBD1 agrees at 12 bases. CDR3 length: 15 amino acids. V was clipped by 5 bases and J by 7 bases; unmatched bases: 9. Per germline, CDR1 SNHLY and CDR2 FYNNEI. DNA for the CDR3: TGTGCCAGCAGTTTTCCGGGACAGGGGGCCGAAGAGCAGTACTTC. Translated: CASSFPGQGAEEQYF.

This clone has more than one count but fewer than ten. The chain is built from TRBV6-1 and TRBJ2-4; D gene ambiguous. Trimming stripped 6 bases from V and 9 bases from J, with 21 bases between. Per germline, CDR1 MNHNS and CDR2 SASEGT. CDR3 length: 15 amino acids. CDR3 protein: CASRPASGQFSIQYF. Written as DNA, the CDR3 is TGTGCCAGCAGACCCGCCTCCGGGCAGTTTAGCATTCAGTACTTC.

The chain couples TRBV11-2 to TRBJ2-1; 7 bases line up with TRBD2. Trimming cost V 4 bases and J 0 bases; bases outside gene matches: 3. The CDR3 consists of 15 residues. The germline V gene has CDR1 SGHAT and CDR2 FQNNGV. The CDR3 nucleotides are TGTGCCAGCAGCTCCACTAGCGACTCCTACAATGAGCAGTTCTTC. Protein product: CASSSTSDSYNEQFF.

The CDR3 spells CASSAGGARTGELFF. CDR3 nucleotide sequence: TGTGCCAGCAGCGCCGGGGGGGCGCGGACCGGGGAGCTGTTTTTT. The chain combines TRBV9 with TRBJ2-2; 8 bases line up with TRBD2. The J segment lost 5 bases and the V segment lost 3 bases, leaving 6 bases of the junction unmatched. CDR3 length equals 15 residues. CDR1 and CDR2 (germline): SGDLS, YYNGEE.